One sample yielded the 20 T cell receptor beta chains listed below, sequenced in a study of blood T cell repertoires in COVID-19 (dated by TCRdb to 2018 to 2021). The library was obtained by the immunoSEQ multiplex PCR assay. What TCRdb holds here is the immuneACCESS table cut down to in-frame rearrangements. Part of the clones is not present; checked against another copy, under half of the missing clones reflect an unresolved V gene, and the others are unexplained. The sample data list 260,000 or so clones, and 70% to 90% of these were observed just once. The ten top clones hold more than 7.5% of the sample. The sample was peripheral blood. Source of these receptors: a man aged 18 to 29 with active or convalescent COVID-19.

This chain connects TRBV5-1 to TRBJ1-6; D remains ambiguous. Deletions cut 10 bases from V and 13 bases from J, with 21 bases between. CDR1 is SGHRS and CDR2 is YFSETQ in the germline V gene. The CDR3 totals 13 residues. This CDR3 is CASTTAVDGPLHF. The CDR3 DNA reads as TGCGCCTCAACGACGGCGGTGGATGGGCCCCTCCACTTT.

This chain joins TRBV27 and TRBJ1-2, with 11 bases aligning to TRBD1. Germline assignment: CDR1 MNHEY and CDR2 SMNVEV (reference sequence). The CDR3 is made up of 14 amino acids. J gave up 8 bases and V 7 bases, and 9 bases lay outside the gene matches. CDR3 sequence: CASKPGGQGDGYTF. CDR3 coding DNA: TGTGCCAGCAAGCCGGGGGGACAGGGGGACGGCTACACCTTC.

J is TRBJ1-1 and V is TRBV20-1; D is uncertain. CDR3 size: 12 residues. V lost 6 bases and J lost 3, with 11 bases in between. Looked up from germline, CDR1 is DFQATT and CDR2 is SNEGSKA (reference sequence). The CDR3 bases are TGCAGTGCGAGTGGGAGCTACACTGAAGCTTTCTTT. Protein sequence: CSASGSYTEAFF.

This chain links TRBV23-1 with TRBJ2-7; 8 bases line up with TRBD1. TRBV23-1 is treated as an ORF (open reading frame) with a function not yet certain. The CDR3 totals 20 residues. V shed 1 base, J shed 0 bases, and the junction held 17 bases outside the gene matches. The chain's CDR3 is CASSQFIKADRGYNSYEQYF. The CDR3 DNA sequence: TGCGCCAGCAGTCAATTTATAAAGGCTGACAGGGGCTACAACTCCTACGAGCAGTACTTC.

Points on this clone: Other DNA sequences of this sample code for an identical CDR3. V gene TRBV11-2 combines with J gene TRBJ1-1, with D possibly matching TRBD1 (6 bases). Germline assignment: CDR1 SGHAT and CDR2 FQNNGV. The V end was cut by 1 base, the J end by 6 bases, with 6 bases between. The CDR3 extends over 12 amino acids. The CDR3 DNA reads as TGTGCCAGCAGCTTAGCAGGGGCTGAAGCTTTCTTT. This translates into CASSLAGAEAFF.

This chain connects TRBV7-9 to TRBJ2-1, with 13 bases lining up with TRBD2. Unmatched junction bases numbered 7, after V lost 4 bases and J lost 4 bases. CDR1 is SEHNR, CDR2 FQNEAQ, per germline (reference sequence). The CDR3 has 17 amino acids. CDR3 bases: TGTGCCAGCAGCTCTAAGACTAGCGGGGGGTATTACAATGAGCAGTTCTTC. Encoded protein: CASSSKTSGGYYNEQFF. Supplemented by reference TRBV7-9 and TRBJ2-1, the full variable domain reads DTGVSQNPRHKITKRGQNVTFRCDPISEHNRLYWYRQTLGQGPEFLTYFQNEAQLEKSRLLSDRFSAERPKGSFSTLEIQRTEQGDSAMYLCASSSKTSGGYYNEQFFGPGTRLTVL.

The CDR3 nucleotides are TGTGCCAGCTCGGCCCGGACAGGGGCATACGAGCAGTACTTC. It yields the protein CASSARTGAYEQYF. The chain has TRBV18 and TRBJ2-7; 9 bases align to TRBD1. The CDR3 covers 14 residues. Looked up from germline, CDR1 is KGHSH and CDR2 is LQKENI. V shed 6 bases and J 4 bases; nucleotides not matched to a gene: 7.

The chain uses TRBV19 and TRBJ1-5; 11 positions match TRBD1. The V gene's germline CDR1 is LNHDA and CDR2 SQIVND (reference sequence). The CDR3 consists of 17 residues. The trim removed 2 bases at V and 1 base at J, leaving 4 bases unmatched. CDR3 nucleotide sequence: TGTGCCAGTAGTATAAGGACAGGGGGCCTGAGCAATCAGCCCCAGCATTTT. Amino acid sequence: CASSIRTGGLSNQPQHF.

The V gene is TRBV7-8, the J gene TRBJ1-2, with 9 bases lining up with TRBD1. In germline, CDR1 is SGHVS, CDR2 FQNEAQ. V shed 1 base, J shed 5 bases, and the junction held 8 bases outside the gene matches. CDR3 length: 16 residues. CDR3 sequence reads: CASSLVVRTGAYGYTF. The CDR3 DNA reads TGTGCCAGCAGCTTAGTTGTGAGGACAGGGGCTTATGGCTACACCTTC.

The chain combines TRBV14 with TRBJ2-7; TRBD1 might be the D (5 bases). Germline CDR1 is SGHDN and CDR2 is FVKESK. The CDR3 has 15 amino acids. The ends were cut back, 1 base at V and 5 bases at J, with 15 bases in the middle. The CDR3 loop is CASSQVGPGFDEQYF. The CDR3 DNA is TGTGCCAGCAGCCAAGTGGGTCCAGGGTTCGACGAGCAGTACTTC. The full variable domain, completed using reference TRBV14 and TRBJ2-7, is EAGVTQFPSHSVIEKGQTVTLRCDPISGHDNLYWYRRVMGKEIKFLLHFVKESKQDESGMPNNRFLAERTGGTYSTLKVQPAELEDSGVYFCASSQVGPGFDEQYFGPGTRLTVT.

This clone was seen once. This rearrangement joins TRBV5-1 to TRBJ1-2, with no clear D. V gave up 0 bases and J gave up 7 bases, with 16 bases separating them. Germline V gene data show CDR1 as SGHRS and CDR2 as YFSETQ. This CDR3 comprises 15 residues. The CDR3 nucleotides read TGCGCCAGCAGCTTGGGCATTGGTACTACTGGTGGCTACACCTTC. It translates to CASSLGIGTTGGYTF.

The CDR3 loop is CASSFPPQGASGNTIYF. In nucleotides, the CDR3 is TGTGCCAGCAGCTTCCCTCCGCAGGGGGCCTCTGGAAACACCATATATTTT. This chain connects TRBV11-2 to TRBJ1-3; 8 positions match TRBD1. The CDR3 spans 17 residues. Germline CDR1 reads SGHAT; CDR2 reads FQNNGV. Unmatched junction bases numbered 7, after V lost 3 bases and J lost 0 bases.

The chain employs TRBV5-4 and TRBJ1-2; 8 bases line up with TRBD1. In germline, CDR1 is SGHNT, CDR2 YYREEE (reference sequence). V trimming: 4 bases; J trimming: 5 bases; junction bases outside the gene matches: 7. The CDR3 extends over 14 amino acids. CDR3 DNA sequence: TGTGCCAGCAGCCGCCGGGACAGGCCATATGGCTACACCTTC. Protein sequence: CASSRRDRPYGYTF.

The chain links TRBV5-5 to TRBJ1-1; D ambiguous. Trimming left V 0 bases short and J 2 bases short, with 5 bases between. The CDR3 runs 13 residues. Germline lookup yields CDR1 SGHKS and CDR2 YYEKEE (reference sequence). CDR3 residues: CASSLGGNTEAFF. As DNA, the CDR3 is TGTGCCAGCAGCTTGGGCGGAAACACTGAAGCTTTCTTT.

The rearrangement uses TRBV5-1 and TRBJ1-6; no firm D call. Germline-derived CDR1 and CDR2 are SGHRS and YFSETQ. The CDR3 is 13 amino acids. The V gene lost 0 bases and the J gene lost 6 bases, with 4 bases spanning the gap. The CDR3 sequence is CASSLGANSPLHF. CDR3 DNA sequence: TGCGCCAGCAGCTTGGGGGCTAATTCACCCCTCCACTTT.

This chain connects TRBV4-1 to TRBJ1-1; D unresolved. The V gene lost 1 base and the J gene lost 6 bases, with 3 bases spanning the gap. The germline V gene encodes CDR1 MGHRA and CDR2 YSYEKL. The CDR3 consists of 11 residues. The CDR3, as DNA: TGCGCCAGCAGCCAAGCCGCTGAAGCTTTCTTT. Amino acid sequence: CASSQAAEAFF.

This chain connects TRBV20-1 to TRBJ1-2, with 7 bases aligning to TRBD1. Germline V gene data show CDR1 as DFQATT and CDR2 as SNEGSKA (reference sequence). This CDR3 is 11 amino acids long. CDR3 DNA: TGCATAACACAGGGGAACTATGGCTACACCTTC. Its protein product is CITQGNYGYTF.

This chain connects TRBV3-1 (or the pseudogene TRBV3-2) to TRBJ1-6; 9 nucleotides agree with TRBD1. Germline CDR1 reads LGHDT; CDR2 reads YNNKEL (reference sequence). This CDR3 contains 17 residues. J gave up 4 bases and V 2 bases, and 6 bases lay outside the gene matches. The CDR3 region has the DNA TGTGCCAGCAGCCAACGGACAGGGGTTGGTTATAATTCACCCCTCCACTTT. The encoded protein is CASSQRTGVGYNSPLHF.

The chain uses TRBV6-4 and TRBJ2-2; D perhaps matches TRBD2 (5 bases). CDR1 and CDR2 (germline): MRHNA, SNTAGT. CDR3 size: 15 residues. Trimming removed 0 bases from V and 3 bases from J, with 8 bases in between. CDR3 in DNA: TGTGCCAGCAGTGACTCGAGGGCCCACACCGGGGAGCTGTTTTTT. It codes for CASSDSRAHTGELFF.

The gene calls are TRBV3-1 (or the pseudogene TRBV3-2) and TRBJ1-2, with TRBD1 matching 9 bases. V was pared by 4 bases and J by 3 bases, with 12 bases of the junction left unmatched. The germline gives CDR1 LGHDT, CDR2 YNNKEL (reference sequence). CDR3 length: 17 residues. The CDR3 DNA is TGTGCCAGCAGCCCCACCGGGACAGGGATGGGGTACTATGGCTACACCTTC. As protein: CASSPTGTGMGYYGYTF.